These 20 T cell receptor beta chains originate from one sample sequenced in a study of shared clonotypes between healthy human individuals (dated by TCRdb to the early 2020s). The receptor library was made with the immunoSEQ multiplex PCR assay. TCRdb took this table from immuneACCESS and kept in-frame rearrangements with V and J called. Such tables lack part of the clones; where checked against another copy, unresolved V genes explain under half of the gap, and the rest is unexplained. The sample has approximately 2,300,000 clones on record, less than 95% of them singletons. The ten largest clones add up to about 0.36% of the sample. The material sequenced was naive CD4+ T cells from PBMCs. The sample's cell subset or site, from its label and the paper: CD45RA+ positively selected. Receptors originate from a man aged 18 to 30 in good health. Some clones in this sample may be carry-over from other donors' samples.

This chain joins TRBV10-3 and TRBJ1-3; tentative D call: TRBD1 (6 bases). V lost 8 bases, J lost 0 bases, and 11 bases lay in between. There are 14 residues in the CDR3. Germline V gene data show CDR1 as ENHRY and CDR2 as SYGVKD. CDR3 in amino acids: CAIGGGNSGNTIYF. The CDR3, as DNA: TGTGCCATCGGAGGGGGTAACTCTGGAAACACCATATATTTT.

This rearrangement joins TRBV6-5 to TRBJ2-1, with a weak D call TRBD2 (6 bases). V was shortened by 4 bases and J by 10 bases, with 14 bases between the two germline ends. There are 13 residues in the CDR3. Per germline, CDR1 MNHEY and CDR2 SVGAGI. In nucleotides, the CDR3 is TGTGCCAGCAGTTCCCCGGGAGTTGGAGAGCAGTTCTTC. Protein sequence: CASSSPGVGEQFF.

The chain has TRBV2 and TRBJ1-1; D possibly corresponds to TRBD1 (5 bases). The germline gives CDR1 SNHLY, CDR2 FYNNEI. The ends were cut back, 6 bases at V and 0 bases at J, with 8 bases in the middle. CDR3 length: 13 residues. The CDR3 DNA sequence: TGTGCCAGCAGGGGGCGGATGAACACTGAAGCTTTCTTT. This translates into CASRGRMNTEAFF.

The chain recombines TRBV10-3 with TRBJ2-7, with 7 bases fitting TRBD2. The CDR3 is 14 amino acids. Germline loops: CDR1 ENHRY, CDR2 SYGVKD. V lost 8 bases, J lost 3 bases, and 10 bases stayed unmatched. The CDR3 DNA reads as TGTGCCATCGCTGATCAAGCGGGGAACTACGAGCAGTACTTC. It specifies CAIADQAGNYEQYF.

The V call is TRBV5-1, the J call TRBJ1-2, with D possibly TRBD1 on 5 matching bases. Trimming cost V 0 bases and J 4 bases, with 10 bases left between them. Germline assignment: CDR1 SGHRS and CDR2 YFSETQ. The CDR3 totals 14 residues. CDR3 loop: CASSLEPGIYGYTF. In DNA, the CDR3 is TGCGCCAGCAGCTTGGAGCCAGGGATCTATGGCTACACCTTC.

The gene calls are TRBV7-9 and TRBJ2-3, with D perhaps matching TRBD1 (6 bases). V was trimmed by 1 base and J by 3 bases, leaving 8 bases between them. CDR3 length: 14 residues. CDR1 and CDR2 (germline): SEHNR, FQNEAQ (reference sequence). CDR3 sequence reads: CASSLVTGTDTQYF. DNA of the CDR3: TGTGCCAGCAGCTTAGTCACAGGGACAGATACGCAGTATTTT. Full variable domain (outside the CDR3, taken from reference TRBV7-9 and TRBJ2-3): DTGVSQNPRHKITKRGQNVTFRCDPISEHNRLYWYRQTLGQGPEFLTYFQNEAQLEKSRLLSDRFSAERPKGSFSTLEIQRTEQGDSAMYLCASSLVTGTDTQYFGPGTRLTVL.

The chain links TRBV5-4 to TRBJ2-2; 16 bases agree with TRBD2. The CDR3 runs to 17 residues. Germline CDR1 is SGHNT and CDR2 is YYREEE (reference sequence). The ends lost 3 bases at V and 7 bases at J; junction bases unmatched: 6. As DNA, the CDR3 is TGTGCCAGCAGCTCGGGACTAGCGGGAGGGAAGGGCGGGGAGCTGTTTTTT. It is translated as CASSSGLAGGKGGELFF.

The chain has TRBV14 and TRBJ1-1, with D possibly being TRBD1 (5 bases). V was clipped by 4 bases and J by 8 bases, with 11 bases between them. From germline, CDR1 is SGHDN and CDR2 FVKESK. CDR3 length: 12 amino acids. CDR3 sequence reads: CASSLQRGEAFF. In DNA form, the CDR3 reads TGTGCCAGCAGCCTCCAAAGGGGCGAAGCTTTCTTT.

In its sample, this clone was seen once. V and J are TRBV9 and TRBJ2-3; the match to TRBD2 covers 7 bases. The CDR3 has 16 amino acids. After removal of 0 bases from V and 3 bases from J, the junction contained 7 bases not matched to a gene. Looked up from germline, CDR1 is SGDLS and CDR2 is YYNGEE. CDR3 coding DNA: TGTGCCAGCAGCGTAGATTCGAGCGGGGCTACAGATACGCAGTATTTT. It is translated as CASSVDSSGATDTQYF.

The chain links TRBV18 to TRBJ1-1; no firm D call. The V gene's germline CDR1 is KGHSH and CDR2 LQKENI. The ends were cut back, 6 bases at V and 3 bases at J, with 20 bases in the middle. The CDR3 extends over 16 amino acids. The CDR3 DNA reads TGTGCCAGCTCGCCAACACCACTAGGTGTCGACACTGAAGCTTTCTTT. This encodes CASSPTPLGVDTEAFF.

The chain uses TRBV18 and TRBJ2-5; D unresolved. This CDR3 contains 14 residues. The V and J ends lost 5 bases and 7 bases respectively, with 17 bases between them. The germline CDR1 and CDR2 sequences are KGHSH and LQKENI. The CDR3 DNA follows: TGTGCCAGCTCAGAAAGGACGGAGCTAGGGACCCAGTACTTC. Its translation: CASSERTELGTQYF.

CDR3 in DNA: TGTGCAAGTCGCTTAGTCAGTCGAACCGGGACAGGGTTCGAAAAACTGTTTTTT. Translation gives CASRLVSRTGTGFEKLFF. The chain has TRBV12-2 and TRBJ1-4; the table calls TRBD1, which could not be checked here. TRBV12-2 is a known pseudogene. CDR3 length: 18 residues.

This chain links TRBV7-2 with TRBJ1-4; maybe TRBD1 (6 bases). Germline CDR1 and CDR2: SGHTA and FQGNSA. V gave up 5 bases and J gave up 4 bases, with 14 bases separating them. The CDR3 is made up of 15 amino acids. CDR3 bases: TGTGCCAGCAGCACGCAGACAGGAGTTAATGAAAAACTGTTTTTT. As protein: CASSTQTGVNEKLFF.

The CDR3, as DNA: TGTGCCAGCAGCCAAGGCAAGCGGGAGCAGTTCTTC. Its translation is CASSQGKREQFF. The chain combines TRBV4-2 with TRBJ2-1; D is possibly TRBD2 (5 bases). Germline loops: CDR1 LGHNA, CDR2 YNFKEQ. Between the trimmed V and J ends, which lost 1 base and 10 bases, there was a span of 8 bases. The CDR3 is 12 residues long.

The rearrangement links TRBV29-1 to TRBJ2-3; D possibly corresponds to TRBD1 (5 bases). The CDR3 consists of 17 residues. CDR1 is SQVTM, CDR2 ANQGSEA, per germline. V lost 4 bases and J lost 0, with 20 bases in between. The CDR3 DNA sequence: TGCAGCGTTGGGCGTCTAACAAGCAGGGTTAGCACAGATACGCAGTATTTT. Residues: CSVGRLTSRVSTDTQYF.

This rearrangement joins TRBV29-1 to TRBJ1-1; no definite D call. Trimming removed 7 bases at V and 3 bases at J, with 18 bases between. Per the germline V gene, CDR1 is SQVTM and CDR2 is ANQGSEA. The CDR3 is made up of 14 amino acids. This chain's CDR3 is CSASASTAYTEAFF. Here the CDR3 DNA reads TGCAGCGCCTCCGCATCGACGGCTTACACTGAAGCTTTCTTT.

The chain is built from TRBV27 and TRBJ1-5, with unresolved D. The CDR3 consists of 13 residues. Deletions cut 6 bases from V and 3 bases from J, with 9 bases between. Per the germline V gene, CDR1 is MNHEY and CDR2 is SMNVEV (reference sequence). This CDR3 is CASRLGINQPQHF. Written as DNA, the CDR3 is TGTGCCAGCAGATTGGGGATCAATCAGCCCCAGCATTTT.

This clone was seen once. J is TRBJ2-7 and V is TRBV6-5; weak D call: TRBD2 (5 bases). V lost 2 bases, J lost 7 bases, and 18 bases lay in between. CDR3 size: 15 residues. Per the germline V gene, CDR1 is MNHEY and CDR2 is SVGAGI. The DNA of the CDR3 is TGTGCCAGCAGTTACGATTGGACTTCCGAGAGGGAGCAGTACTTC. Translating it yields CASSYDWTSEREQYF.

The rearrangement joins TRBV9 to TRBJ1-3; the match to TRBD1 covers 7 bases. The V gene's germline CDR1 is SGDLS and CDR2 YYNGEE. The length of the CDR3 is 15 residues. With 4 bases clipped from V and 3 bases from J, the junction kept 7 bases outside the gene matches. This CDR3 reads CASSPTRDSGNTIYF. CDR3 nucleotide sequence: TGTGCCAGCAGCCCCACCCGGGACAGTGGAAACACCATATATTTT.

The V gene is TRBV11-1, the J gene TRBJ2-7; 12 nucleotides match TRBD2. Unmatched junction bases numbered 6, after V lost 4 bases and J lost 5 bases. CDR1 SGHAT and CDR2 FQDESV come from the germline V gene (reference sequence). This CDR3 comprises 15 residues. CDR3 loop: CASSSSGRAGDEQYF. The CDR3 DNA reads as TGTGCCAGCAGCTCTAGCGGGAGGGCCGGAGACGAGCAGTACTTC. The entire variable domain, with the rest obtained from reference TRBV11-1 and TRBJ2-7, is as follows: EAEVAQSPRYKITEKSQAVAFWCDPISGHATLYWYRQILGQGPELLVQFQDESVVDDSQLPKDRFSAERLKGVDSTLKIQPAELGDSAMYLCASSSSGRAGDEQYFGPGTRLTVT.